The 20 T cell receptor beta chains below come from one sample, sequenced in a study of breast tumors, draining lymph nodes, adjacent tissues (dated by TCRdb to the mid-2010s). Library preparation employed multiplex PCR. The sequencer was an Illumina HiSeq 2000. Clones were called with MiXCR by TCRdb after fastp trimmed the public reads at Q25, and only in-frame beta chains were retained. Duplicate CDR3 protein sequences are folded into a single record with the most common DNA and genes. The sample contains tens of thousands of distinct CDR3 sequences, 23% of them found a single time. In total, the top ten clones hold 6.5% to 8% of the sample. Specimen: breast tumor tissue. Every receptor here comes from a female donor with breast cancer. Some clones in this sample may be carry-over from other donors' samples.

This clonotype was counted ten times or more. The genes are TRBV9 and TRBJ2-7; 10 nucleotides line up with TRBD1. The CDR3 loop spans 14 amino acids. Germline V CDR1 and CDR2: SGDLS, YYNGEE. The trim removed 2 bases at V and 7 bases at J, leaving 6 bases unmatched. This CDR3 is CASSVRDRGREQYF. CDR3 DNA sequence: TGTGCCAGCAGCGTCCGGGACAGGGGTCGGGAGCAGTACTTC. Full variable domain (missing parts from reference TRBV9 and TRBJ2-7): DSGVTQTPKHLITATGQRVTLRCSPRSGDLSVYWYQQSLDQGLQFLIQYYNGEERAKGNILERFSAQQFPDLHSELNLSSLELGDSALYFCASSVRDRGREQYFGPGTRLTVT.

This clonotype showed up many times. The chain is built from TRBV4-1 and TRBJ1-3; a possible D gene is TRBD1 (5 bases). V was trimmed by 0 bases and J by 3 bases, leaving 9 bases between them. This CDR3 comprises 15 residues. CDR1 MGHRA and CDR2 YSYEKL come from the germline V gene. CDR3 amino acids: CASSQDSQVGNTIYF. The CDR3 coding sequence is TGCGCCAGCAGCCAAGATTCACAGGTTGGAAACACCATATATTTT.

This clonotype has a count of ten or more. The chain links TRBV10-3 to TRBJ2-1, with D perhaps TRBD2 (6 bases). V was shortened by 2 bases and J by 5 bases, with 16 bases between the two germline ends. The CDR3 extends over 16 amino acids. The germline gives CDR1 ENHRY, CDR2 SYGVKD. The CDR3 coding sequence is TGTGCCATCAGTGAGCCCACTCGGGGGAACCACAATGAGCAGTTCTTC. As protein: CAISEPTRGNHNEQFF.

V usage is TRBV20-1 and J usage is TRBJ1-1, with D unresolved. Trimming pared 6 bases from V and 1 base from J, leaving 9 bases between. CDR3 length equals 12 residues. Germline V CDR1 and CDR2: DFQATT, SNEGSKA (reference sequence). CDR3 residues: CSAQRGNTEAFF. CDR3 nucleotides: TGCAGTGCCCAGCGGGGGAACACTGAAGCTTTCTTT.

In its sample, this clonotype was seen many times. This chain connects TRBV6-5 to TRBJ1-4; no firm D call. Trimming cost V 8 bases and J 0 bases, with 4 bases left between them. Per germline, CDR1 MNHEY and CDR2 SVGAGI. This CDR3 region has 12 residues. CDR3 sequence (DNA): TGTGCCAGCGGGCCAACTAATGAAAAACTGTTTTTT. This sequence encodes CASGPTNEKLFF.

This clonotype was seen repeatedly, ten times or more. The V call is TRBV20-1, the J call TRBJ1-3; TRBD1 might be the D (5 bases). Trimming cost V 6 bases and J 4 bases, with 13 bases left between them. Per germline, CDR1 DFQATT and CDR2 SNEGSKA (reference sequence). CDR3 length equals 13 residues. The CDR3 coding sequence is TGCAGTGCGGTCAGGGAAGCCGGAAACACCATATATTTT. Its translation is CSAVREAGNTIYF.

This clonotype has ten or more counts. This sequence joins TRBV6-1 and TRBJ1-2, with D possibly being TRBD1 (5 bases). From germline, CDR1 is MNHNS and CDR2 SASEGT. V lost 2 bases, J lost 4 bases, and 20 bases lay in between. This CDR3 has 17 amino acids. DNA of the CDR3: TGTGCCAGCAGTGAAACGATGAAGATGACAGTAAGCTATGGCTACACCTTC. It translates to CASSETMKMTVSYGYTF.

The chain couples TRBV30 to TRBJ1-1; no clear D. Trimming shortened V by 0 bases and J by 1 base, and 6 bases separated the two germline ends. Germline lookup yields CDR1 GTSNPN and CDR2 SVGIG (reference sequence). This CDR3 has 13 residues. CDR3 sequence (DNA): TGTGCCTGGAGTGTACTGAGGAACACTGAAGCTTTCTTT. Its protein product is CAWSVLRNTEAFF.

With respect to this clonotype: This may stem from a read error, because a much larger clone lies one nucleotide away. The CDR3: CASSEVVATYEQYF. CDR3 nucleotide sequence: TGTGCCAGCAGTGAAGTAGTGGCTACCTACGAGCAGTACTTC. The genes are TRBV6-1 and TRBJ2-7; D is ambiguous. The germline gives CDR1 MNHNS, CDR2 SASEGT. CDR3 length: 14 residues. Trimming took 1 base from V and 2 from J, leaving 9 bases between them.

This clonotype was observed a few times. The CDR3 DNA is TGTGCCAGCAGTGTAAAGGGACAGGGAGCCGCCCTTCTTGAAAAACTGTTTTTT. Its translation is CASSVKGQGAALLEKLFF. The rearrangement joins TRBV27 to TRBJ1-4; 9 bases are shared with TRBD1. V gave up 5 bases and J gave up 7 bases; unmatched junction bases: 17. The CDR3 sequence is 18 residues long. Germline V CDR1 and CDR2: MNHEY, SMNVEV (reference sequence).

This clonotype has a count of ten or more. V usage is TRBV7-2 and J usage is TRBJ2-2; either TRBD1 or TRBD2 may supply D (5 bases each). Trimming left V 0 bases short and J 7 bases short, with 12 bases between. Germline assignment: CDR1 SGHTA and CDR2 FQGNSA. CDR3 length: 15 amino acids. In DNA, the CDR3 is TGTGCCAGCAGCTTAGCGGGACCCGTGCACGGGGAGCTGTTTTTT. It is translated as CASSLAGPVHGELFF.

In this sample, this clonotype turned up many times. The rearrangement joins TRBV12-3 or TRBV12-4 to TRBJ1-6, with TRBD1 matching 7 bases. V dropped 6 bases and J dropped 10; count of bases not matched to a gene: 9. There are 14 residues in the CDR3. The CDR3 DNA reads TGTGCCAGCAGGCCTGACAGGGAACAATCACCCCTCCACTTT. This codes for CASRPDREQSPLHF.

This chain uses TRBV27 with TRBJ2-7; D is undetermined. This CDR3 is built from 13 residues. CDR1 MNHEY and CDR2 SMNVEV come from the germline V gene (reference sequence). V lost 6 bases and J lost 2, with 11 bases in between. CDR3 DNA: TGTGCCAGCAGCCCGGTCGGACCCTACGAGCAGTACTTC. It translates to CASSPVGPYEQYF.

The table lists this clonotype with many counts. This chain uses TRBV6-6 with TRBJ1-4; no reliable D call. The CDR3 is 15 amino acids. CDR1 and CDR2 (germline): MNHNY, SVGAGI (reference sequence). Trimming removed 0 bases from V and 3 bases from J, with 8 bases in between. The CDR3 reads CASSYSRIPNEKLFF. The CDR3 coding sequence is TGTGCCAGCAGTTACTCGAGGATACCTAATGAAAAACTGTTTTTT.

The chain links TRBV27 to TRBJ2-2; D is unresolved. The CDR3 totals 13 residues. The V gene's germline CDR1 is MNHEY and CDR2 SMNVEV (reference sequence). Trimming took 4 bases from V and 4 from J, leaving 7 bases between them. The CDR3 protein is CASSSTPTGELFF. The DNA of the CDR3 is TGTGCCAGCAGTTCCACACCCACCGGGGAGCTGTTTTTT.

J is TRBJ1-1 and V is TRBV5-5; D not certain. Between the trimmed V and J ends, which lost 2 bases and 5 bases, there was a span of 16 bases. The CDR3 runs 15 residues. The germline V gene encodes CDR1 SGHKS and CDR2 YYEKEE (reference sequence). The CDR3 loop reads CASSLGHIFNTEAFF. For the CDR3, the DNA is TGTGCCAGCAGCTTAGGCCACATTTTCAATACTGAAGCTTTCTTT.

By share, this clonotype ranks as medium-sized (0.01 to 0.1%). The chain combines TRBV20-1 with TRBJ2-3, with 7 bases that match TRBD1. CDR1 and CDR2 (germline): DFQATT, SNEGSKA (reference sequence). This CDR3 has 16 amino acids. Losses at the gene ends were 0 bases for V and 2 bases for J; bases not matched to a gene: 8. CDR3 coding DNA: TGCAGTGCTAGAGAAATCGGGACAGTGGTCACAGATACGCAGTATTTT. Protein: CSAREIGTVVTDTQYF.

This clonotype was seen at least ten times. The chain employs TRBV19 and TRBJ2-3; D possibly matches TRBD1 or TRBD2 (5 bases each). Trimming took 5 bases from V and 1 from J, leaving 13 bases between them. This CDR3 contains 15 residues. Germline assignment: CDR1 LNHDA and CDR2 SQIVND (reference sequence). Here the CDR3 reads CASSGNVGGTDTQYF. The CDR3 DNA follows: TGTGCCAGTAGTGGGAATGTGGGGGGCACAGATACGCAGTATTTT.

This clonotype was seen many times. The rearrangement links TRBV9 to TRBJ1-2, with D possibly TRBD1 on 5 matching bases. This CDR3 spans 15 amino acids. Trimming shortened V by 0 bases and J by 7 bases, and 16 bases separated the two germline ends. Germline V gene sequence: CDR1 SGDLS, CDR2 YYNGEE. CDR3 residues: CASSVGGGIHLGYTF. In DNA form, the CDR3 reads TGTGCCAGCAGCGTAGGGGGGGGTATTCATCTTGGCTACACCTTC.

The sample holds a few counts of this clonotype. V gene TRBV7-9 combines with J gene TRBJ2-5, with 7 bases identical to TRBD1. The CDR3 consists of 15 residues. Germline loops: CDR1 SEHNR, CDR2 FQNEAQ (reference sequence). V trimming: 5 bases; J trimming: 5 bases; junction bases outside the gene matches: 11. For the CDR3, the DNA is TGTGCCAGCAGCCCCCTCGAAGGGGGCGGGGAGACCCAGTACTTC. Its translation: CASSPLEGGGETQYF.